The clone carrying this T cell receptor (beta chain) appeared many times. V lost 5 bases and J lost 0; bases outside the gene matches: 5. This CDR3 has 15 amino acids. The germline V gene encodes CDR1 SGHTA and CDR2 FQGNSA. Unique molecular identifiers were used to barcode this TCRbeta library. TCRdb analysed the PCR reads with MiXCR anew, one entry per CDR3 protein. The table lists under 300,000 distinct CDR3 sequences, around 10% of them singletons. This entry belongs to a study of T-cell reconstitution after alpha-beta-depleted transplantation in children. The receptor's source is a male patient between 2 and 15 years old who had a stem cell transplant for chronic granulomatous disease, so the T cells may come from the graft donor. The chain joins TRBV7-2 to TRBJ1-1, with 8 positions matching TRBD1. Source: peripheral blood, taken 180 days after TCRalphabeta/CD19-depleted stem cell transplant. The CDR3 DNA is TGTGCCAGCAGCCCCAGGGGGCCGGTGAACACTGAAGCTTTCTTT. Translation gives CASSPRGPVNTEAFF. Combining the CDR3 with reference TRBV7-2 and TRBJ1-1 gives the whole variable domain GAGVSQSPSNKVTEKGKDVELRCDPISGHTALYWYRQSLGQGLEFLIYFQGNSAPDKSGLPSDRFSAERTGGSVSTLTIQRTQQEDSAVYLCASSPRGPVNTEAFFGQGTRLTVV.